This T cell receptor beta chain was captured in a study of CD8 T cells in Susac syndrome. It was with random hexamers that roughly 0.45 to 1 ug RNA was reverse transcribed. TCRdb fed the immunoSEQ multiplex PCR reads into MiXCR, producing one record per CDR3 protein. The table lists 77,000 or so distinct CDR3 sequences, 85% to 95% of them singletons, with about 0.4% in the top ten. The multiple sclerosis controls were treatment-naive patients with relapsing-remitting disease that was stable or active. This TCR was sampled from a human donor with multiple sclerosis. Sequencing was carried out using CD8+ T cells from PBMCs.

In nucleotides, the CDR3 is TGTGCCAGCAGCCCCGAGACAGGGGGGTGGGAGGCCCAGTACTTC. Translated: CASSPETGGWEAQYF. The chain couples TRBV7-2 to TRBJ2-5, with 9 bases matching TRBD1. CDR1 and CDR2 from the germline V gene are SGHTA and FQGNSA. V shed 5 bases, J shed 9 bases, and the junction held 13 bases outside the gene matches. CDR3 length: 15 amino acids. The whole variable domain, remainder taken from reference TRBV7-2 and TRBJ2-5, is GAGVSQSPSNKVTEKGKDVELRCDPISGHTALYWYRQSLGQGLEFLIYFQGNSAPDKSGLPSDRFSAERTGGSVSTLTIQRTQQEDSAVYLCASSPETGGWEAQYFGPGTRLLVL.